One T cell receptor beta chain is described in this entry. Its antigen is currently unknown. The germline CDR1 and CDR2 sequences are MRHNA and SNTAGT. Trimming took off 0 bases at V and 3 bases at J, with 11 bases between the two ends. The CDR3 extends over 16 amino acids. The protocol was immunoSEQ multiplex PCR, while the TCRdb copy is restricted to in-frame clones and leaves out a portion. The table lists 85,000 to 120,000 clones, about 86% of them singletons, with about 5% in the top ten. The data derive from a study of T cell responses to AZD1222 COVID-19 vaccine. General observations from the study: Only five to seven AZD1222 recipients were seropositive at baseline.

This sample comprised peripheral blood, obtained on day 0 of AZD1222 vaccination. This receptor was obtained from an adult in good health. The chain recombines TRBV6-4 with TRBJ2-2; D might be TRBD1 (5 bases). The CDR3 region has the DNA TGTGCCAGCAGTGACTCTGGACACCACGACACCGGGGAGCTGTTTTTT. Its protein is CASSDSGHHDTGELFF.